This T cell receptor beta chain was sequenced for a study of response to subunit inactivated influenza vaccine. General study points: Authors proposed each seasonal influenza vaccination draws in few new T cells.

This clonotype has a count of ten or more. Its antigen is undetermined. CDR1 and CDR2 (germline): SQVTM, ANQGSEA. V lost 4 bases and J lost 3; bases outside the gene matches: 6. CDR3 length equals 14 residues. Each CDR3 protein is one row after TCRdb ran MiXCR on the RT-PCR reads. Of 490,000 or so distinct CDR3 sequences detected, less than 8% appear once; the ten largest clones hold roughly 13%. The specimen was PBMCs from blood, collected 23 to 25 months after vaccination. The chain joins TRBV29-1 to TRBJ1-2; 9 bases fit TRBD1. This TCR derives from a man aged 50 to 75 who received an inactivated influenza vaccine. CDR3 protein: CSVVDRGGYYGYTF. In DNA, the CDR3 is TGCAGCGTTGTGGACAGGGGAGGGTACTATGGCTACACCTTC.